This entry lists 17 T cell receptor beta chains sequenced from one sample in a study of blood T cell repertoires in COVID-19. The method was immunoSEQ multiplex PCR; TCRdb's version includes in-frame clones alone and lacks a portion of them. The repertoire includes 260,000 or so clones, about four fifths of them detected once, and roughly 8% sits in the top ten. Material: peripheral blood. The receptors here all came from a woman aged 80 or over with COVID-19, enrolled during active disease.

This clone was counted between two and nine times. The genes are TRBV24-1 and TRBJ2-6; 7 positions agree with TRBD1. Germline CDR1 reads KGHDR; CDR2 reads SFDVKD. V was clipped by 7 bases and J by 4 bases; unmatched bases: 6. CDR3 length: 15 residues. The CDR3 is CATSKDRVGANVLTF. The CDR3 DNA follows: TGTGCCACCAGCAAAGACAGGGTCGGGGCCAACGTCCTGACTTTC.

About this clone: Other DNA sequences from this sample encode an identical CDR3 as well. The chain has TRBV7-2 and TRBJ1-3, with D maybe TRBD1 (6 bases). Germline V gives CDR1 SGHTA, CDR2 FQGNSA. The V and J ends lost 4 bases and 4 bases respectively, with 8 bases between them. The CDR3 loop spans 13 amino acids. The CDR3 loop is CASSSDRGNTIYF. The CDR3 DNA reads TGTGCCAGCAGCTCCGACAGGGGAAACACCATATATTTT.

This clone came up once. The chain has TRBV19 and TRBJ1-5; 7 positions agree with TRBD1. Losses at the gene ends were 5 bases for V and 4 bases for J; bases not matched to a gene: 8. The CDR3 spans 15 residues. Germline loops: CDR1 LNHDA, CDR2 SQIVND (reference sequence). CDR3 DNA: TGTGCCAGTAGTCCCGGACAGGTCCCAAATCAGCCCCAGCATTTT. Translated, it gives CASSPGQVPNQPQHF.

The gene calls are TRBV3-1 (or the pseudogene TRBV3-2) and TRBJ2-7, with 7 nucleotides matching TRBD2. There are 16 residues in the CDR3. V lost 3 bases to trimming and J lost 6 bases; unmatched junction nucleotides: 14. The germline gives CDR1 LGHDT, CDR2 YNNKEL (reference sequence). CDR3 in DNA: TGTGCCAGCAGCCAGGGGTCGACTAGCCCTGGGGGCGAGCAGTACTTC. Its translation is CASSQGSTSPGGEQYF.

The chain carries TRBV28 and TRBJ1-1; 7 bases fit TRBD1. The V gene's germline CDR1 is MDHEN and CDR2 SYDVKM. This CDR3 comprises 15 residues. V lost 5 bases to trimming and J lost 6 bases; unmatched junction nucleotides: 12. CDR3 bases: TGTGCCAGCAGTCAAATAGACAGGGCCTCTGCTGAAGCTTTCTTT. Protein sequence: CASSQIDRASAEAFF.

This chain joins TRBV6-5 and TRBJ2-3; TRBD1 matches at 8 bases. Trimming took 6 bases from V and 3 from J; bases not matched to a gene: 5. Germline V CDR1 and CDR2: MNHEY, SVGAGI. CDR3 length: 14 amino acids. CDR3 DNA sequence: TGTGCCAGCAGCAATACAGGGGGAACAGATACGCAGTATTTT. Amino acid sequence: CASSNTGGTDTQYF.

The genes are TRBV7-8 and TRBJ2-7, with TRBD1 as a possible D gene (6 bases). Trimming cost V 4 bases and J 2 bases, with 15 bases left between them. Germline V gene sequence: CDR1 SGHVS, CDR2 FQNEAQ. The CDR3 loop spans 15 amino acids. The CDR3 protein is CASSSAGKGAYEQYF. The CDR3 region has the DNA TGTGCCAGCAGCTCCGCGGGCAAGGGGGCCTACGAGCAGTACTTC.

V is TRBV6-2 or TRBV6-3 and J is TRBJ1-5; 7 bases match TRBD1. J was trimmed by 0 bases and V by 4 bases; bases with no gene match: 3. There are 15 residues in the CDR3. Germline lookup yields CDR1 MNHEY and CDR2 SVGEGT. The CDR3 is CASSLQGNSNQPQHF. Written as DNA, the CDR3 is TGTGCCAGCAGTTTACAGGGGAATAGCAATCAGCCCCAGCATTTT.

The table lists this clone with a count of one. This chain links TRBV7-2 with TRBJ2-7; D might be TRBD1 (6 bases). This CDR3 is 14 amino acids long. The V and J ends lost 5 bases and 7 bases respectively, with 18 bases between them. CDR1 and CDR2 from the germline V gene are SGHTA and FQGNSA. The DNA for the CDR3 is TGTGCCAGCAGCGTAACTGTGGGGGCGGGTGAGCAGTACTTC. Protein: CASSVTVGAGEQYF.

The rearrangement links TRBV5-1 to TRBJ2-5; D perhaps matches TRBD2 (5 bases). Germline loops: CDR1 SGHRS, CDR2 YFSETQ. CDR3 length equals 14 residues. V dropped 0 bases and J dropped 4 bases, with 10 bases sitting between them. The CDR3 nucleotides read TGCGCCAGCAGCTTGGCGGGATCGGGAGAGACCCAGTACTTC. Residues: CASSLAGSGETQYF.

The CDR3 sequence: CASSLGGKGGKETQYF. The CDR3 DNA sequence: TGTGCCAGCAGCTTGGGAGGAAAGGGGGGGAAAGAGACCCAGTACTTC. The chain is built from TRBV5-4 and TRBJ2-5, with D possibly matching TRBD2 (7 bases). Germline CDR1 SGHNT, CDR2 YYREEE (reference sequence). This CDR3 has 16 amino acids. The V and J ends lost 0 bases and 3 bases respectively, with 15 bases between them. Filled out from reference TRBV5-4 and TRBJ2-5, the complete variable domain reads ETGVTQSPTHLIKTRGQQVTLRCSSQSGHNTVSWYQQALGQGPQFIFQYYREEENGRGNFPPRFSGLQFPNYSSELNVNALELDDSALYLCASSLGGKGGKETQYFGPGTRLLVL.

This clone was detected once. The CDR3 sequence: CAWSEGGGPDTQYF. In DNA form, the CDR3 reads TGTGCCTGGAGTGAGGGGGGGGGCCCAGATACGCAGTATTTT. J is TRBJ2-3 and V is TRBV30; maybe TRBD2 (7 bases). CDR3 length: 14 residues. Germline CDR1 reads GTSNPN; CDR2 reads SVGIG (reference sequence). Trimming shortened V by 1 base and J by 4 bases, and 12 bases separated the two germline ends.

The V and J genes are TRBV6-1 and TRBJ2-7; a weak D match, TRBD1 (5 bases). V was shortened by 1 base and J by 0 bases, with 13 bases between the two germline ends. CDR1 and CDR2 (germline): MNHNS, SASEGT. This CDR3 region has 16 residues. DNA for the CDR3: TGTGCCAGCAGTGAAGATAGACAGATCACCTCCTACGAGCAGTACTTC. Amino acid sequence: CASSEDRQITSYEQYF.

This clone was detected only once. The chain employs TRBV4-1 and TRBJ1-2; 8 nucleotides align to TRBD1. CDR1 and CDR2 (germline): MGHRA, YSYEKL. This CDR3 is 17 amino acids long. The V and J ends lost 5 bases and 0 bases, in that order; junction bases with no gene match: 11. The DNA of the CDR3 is TGCGCCAGCAGCTTCCAGACCGGGACAGGAACTAACTATGGCTACACCTTC. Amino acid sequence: CASSFQTGTGTNYGYTF.

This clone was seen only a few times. CDR3 nucleotide sequence: TGTGCCAGCAGCTTAGCGGGGGCGTCGGGCACTGAAGCTTTCTTT. Translation gives CASSLAGASGTEAFF. The rearrangement joins TRBV7-3 to TRBJ1-1; D might be TRBD1 (6 bases). The V end was cut by 2 bases, the J end by 4 bases, with 14 bases between. The CDR3 runs to 15 residues. Germline lookup yields CDR1 SGHTA and CDR2 FQGTGA.

This CDR3 is CASSGTAGWGDTQYF. The CDR3 region has the DNA TGTGCCAGCAGCGGGACAGCCGGCTGGGGGGATACGCAGTATTTT. This chain uses TRBV5-8 with TRBJ2-3; TRBD1 agrees at 7 bases. Per the germline V gene, CDR1 is SGHTS and CDR2 is YDEGEE. This CDR3 is built from 15 residues. V shed 4 bases, J shed 6 bases, and the junction held 11 bases outside the gene matches.

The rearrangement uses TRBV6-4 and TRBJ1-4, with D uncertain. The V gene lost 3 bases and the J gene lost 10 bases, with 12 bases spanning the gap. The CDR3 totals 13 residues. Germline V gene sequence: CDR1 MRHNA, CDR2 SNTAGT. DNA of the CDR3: TGTGCCAGCAGTGAAGTCCCCCGAGGAAAACTGTTTTTT. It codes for CASSEVPRGKLFF.